These T cell receptor beta chains were read from a single sample in a study of OX40 agonist ivuxolimab in advanced cancers. Clones were sequenced by immunoSEQ multiplex PCR, and TCRdb holds only the in-frame ones, with some missing. This sample contains about 26 clones. Sequenced material: CD4+ or CD8+ T cells sorted from blood, taken in a trial of the OX40 agonist ivuxolimab. The receptors here all came from an adult with an advanced solid tumor such as melanoma, head and neck, liver or kidney cancer. Both conserved end residues are part of each CDR3. The order of the fields is J gene, D gene, V gene, CDR3 DNA, CDR3 protein. A D gene is named only where the DNA matches it firmly.

>TRBJ1-6|TRBD1|TRBV19
TGTGCCAGTAAGGCGGGACAGGGCTATAATTCACCCCTCCACTTT
CASKAGQGYNSPLHF
>TRBJ2-2|.|TRBV30
TGTGCCTGGCGACAGGATGTCAAGACCGGGGAGCTGTTTTTT
CAWRQDVKTGELFF
>TRBJ2-3|TRBD1|TRBV6-8
TGTGCCAGCAGTAGGGACAGAGGCACAGATACGCAGTATTTT
CASSRDRGTDTQYF